This TCR beta chain was documented in a study of cytomegalovirus exposure and HLA in healthy donors. Every donor was a healthy person donating bone marrow. The PCR was carried out with 60 Vbeta primers and 13 Jbeta primers. Sequencing was performed with immunoSEQ multiplex PCR; in TCRdb, only in-frame clones are kept and a portion is missing. The sample consists of around 110,000 clones, roughly 80% of them appearing once. The ends lost 2 bases at V and 7 bases at J; junction bases unmatched: 6. From germline, CDR1 is SGHDT and CDR2 YYEEEE. CDR3 length equals 15 residues. General study findings and limits: A later analysis appeared to link common viral pathogens to several of the most significant clusters. Sequencing likely caused a cluster of highly shared sequence variants. In a later analysis, TCR beta V- and J-gene trimming was associated with a missense DCLRE1C variant.

Points on this clone: Its antigen is currently unknown.

V usage is TRBV5-6 and J usage is TRBJ1-4, with TRBD1 matching 9 bases. The TCR sequence derives from a man in his sixties in good health and CMV-seronegative. Sequences were obtained from PBMCs. This CDR3 is CASSFGGQGGEKLFF. The CDR3 coding sequence is TGTGCCAGCAGCTTTGGGGGACAGGGAGGTGAAAAACTGTTTTTT.